The rows below give T cell receptor beta chains drawn from one sample of a study of shared clonotypes between healthy human individuals. Sequenced by immunoSEQ multiplex PCR; TCRdb stores in-frame clones only, minus some. Counted here are around 2.5 million clones, approximately 93% occurring once; the ten biggest clones make up around 0.37%. The material sequenced was naive CD4+ T cells from PBMCs. These receptors came from a young man in good health. Some clones in this sample may be carry-over from other donors' samples. CDR3s include the opening cysteine and the closing phenylalanine or tryptophan. The D gene is left open where the match is weak. Rows may omit the clone size; those that give it use once, few, many or a size class.

NA	TRBV6-5	TRBJ2-7	NA	TGTGCCAGCACCCGAGGGACACTCTCCTACGAGCAGTACTTC	CASTRGTLSYEQYF
TRBD2	TRBV5-5	TRBJ2-1	NA	TGTGCCAGCAGCCCGGTTTGGGGCGGGAGAGGGTACAATGAGCAGTTCTTC	CASSPVWGGRGYNEQFF
NA	TRBV28	TRBJ2-1	NA	TGTGCCACCAGCCGGGTAGGAGGCGATGAGCAGTTCTTC	CATSRVGGDEQFF
TRBD2	TRBV28	TRBJ2-1	NA	TGTGCCAGCACCCCCGGGACTAGCGGCAACAATGAGCAGTTCTTC	CASTPGTSGNNEQFF
TRBD2	TRBV2	TRBJ2-5	few	TGTGCCAGCAGTGGGATGACTAGCAGTAGGGAGACCCAGTACTTC	CASSGMTSSRETQYF
NA	TRBV9	TRBJ1-2	once	TGTGCCAGCAGCGCGCTCGGTGGGCGGAATAACTATGGCTACACCTTC	CASSALGGRNNYGYTF
NA	TRBV6-1	TRBJ1-2	few	TGTGCCAGCCCTCCCCCCGGGACGTGGGACTACACCTTC	CASPPPGTWDYTF
TRBD1	TRBV13	TRBJ1-3	NA	TGTGCCAGCAGACTGACAGGGAGAAACACCATATATTTT	CASRLTGRNTIYF
TRBD1	TRBV5-4	TRBJ1-2	NA	TGTGCCAGCAGCTATGGTTCCGGGACAGTCCTCTATGGCTACACCTTC	CASSYGSGTVLYGYTF
NA	TRBV7-2	TRBJ1-2	NA	TGTGCCAGCACCATTCCCGGGATGGTGGCGGGCTACACCTTC	CASTIPGMVAGYTF
NA	TRBV4-2	TRBJ1-2	NA	TGTGCCAGCAGTTTGAAGGCTAAGGACAGCGGGGCCAGCGGCTACACCTTC	CASSLKAKDSGASGYTF
NA	TRBV5-1	TRBJ2-3	NA	TGCGCCAGCAGCCCAGGGGACCACTACGGCACAGATACGCAGTATTTT	CASSPGDHYGTDTQYF
NA	TRBV5-1	TRBJ1-2	few	TGCGCCAGCAGCTTGGCAGGGGAAACCTACTATGGCTACACCTTC	CASSLAGETYYGYTF
NA	TRBV5-5	TRBJ1-3	NA	TGTGCCAGCCATGCGGCAGGGGTAGGAAACACCATATATTTT	CASHAAGVGNTIYF
TRBD2	TRBV5-5	TRBJ2-7	NA	TGTGCCAGCAGCTTCACTAGGACTAGCGGGGCCTACGAGCAGTACTTC	CASSFTRTSGAYEQYF
TRBD2	TRBV11-2	TRBJ2-1	NA	TGTGCCAGCAGCTTAGGGTCCGCCTCTAGCGGGAGTCATGAGCAGTTCTTC	CASSLGSASSGSHEQFF
TRBD1	TRBV7-9	TRBJ2-7	NA	TGTGCCAGCAGCTCGTTTTCACAGGGGCTTGACGAGCAGTACTTC	CASSSFSQGLDEQYF
NA	TRBV28	TRBJ2-7	NA	TGTGCCAGCACAGAACGACAGATTCACTCCTACGAGCAGTACTTC	CASTERQIHSYEQYF
TRBD2	TRBV27	TRBJ2-3	NA	TGTGCCAGCACCCCTAGGACTAGCGGTGAGGATACGCAGTATTTT	CASTPRTSGEDTQYF
TRBD2	TRBV4-2	TRBJ2-2	NA	TGTGCCAGCAGCCAGATAAATAGCGGGAGGACCTCGTCGTACCCTCTCACCGGGGAGCTGTTTTTT	CASSQINSGRTSSYPLTGELFF
NA	TRBV11-2	TRBJ2-6	NA	TGTGCCAGCAGCTCCCTATTAGCCTTCTCTGGGGCCAACGTCCTGACTTTC	CASSSLLAFSGANVLTF
NA	TRBV28	TRBJ1-2	NA	TGTGCCAGCAGTTTATTAGGGTACACTACCCGCCACGACGGCTACACCTTC	CASSLLGYTTRHDGYTF
TRBD1	TRBV7-3	TRBJ1-2	NA	TGTGCCAGCAGCCCGGACAGGGGATATGGCTACACCTTC	CASSPDRGYGYTF
NA	TRBV10-3	TRBJ2-7	NA	TGTGCCGGGAGCCCAAGCTCCTACGAGCAGTACTTC	CAGSPSSYEQYF
TRBD2	TRBV7-8	TRBJ2-1	NA	TGTGCCAGCAGCTTAAGCGGGAGCTGGGAGGAGCAGTTCTTC	CASSLSGSWEEQFF
NA	TRBV10-3	TRBJ1-3	NA	TGTGCCATCAGTGATCCAGACTCTGGAAACACCATATATTTT	CAISDPDSGNTIYF
NA	TRBV7-2	TRBJ2-3	NA	TGTGCCAGCAGCTTAGCCTGGCCAGTTCCTAGCACAGATACGCAGTATTTT	CASSLAWPVPSTDTQYF